Following are 19 T cell receptor beta chains from one sample sequenced in a study of glioma-infiltrating T cells after dendritic cell vaccination (dated by TCRdb to the mid-2010s). The time point label, as the study defines it: after dendritic cell vaccination, including at tumor progression/relapse. The receptor library was made with the immunoSEQ multiplex PCR assay. TCRdb took over this immuneACCESS table, retaining in-frame rearrangements with V and J assigned. Such tables are incomplete; in checked studies, under half of the missing clones stem from an unresolved V gene, and the remainder is unexplained. The sample data list tens of thousands of clones, and under 85% of these were observed just once. Approximately 6.6% of the sample is held by the ten biggest clonotypes. The specimen was blood, collected after dendritic cell vaccination. Every receptor here comes from a human donor with glioblastoma.

The chain has TRBV6-1 and TRBJ2-7, with D tentatively TRBD1 (5 bases). This CDR3 comprises 15 residues. With 7 bases removed from V and 4 bases from J, the gap between germline ends came to 20 bases. Germline V gene lookup returns CDR1 MNHNS and CDR2 SASEGT. CDR3 coding DNA: TGTGCCAGCACGGAGAGTGGAACGACAGTTTACGAGCAGTACTTC. Protein product: CASTESGTTVYEQYF.

The chain is built from TRBV6-5 and TRBJ2-2, with D maybe TRBD1 (5 bases). V lost 8 bases and J lost 3, with 13 bases in between. The CDR3 is 14 residues long. The V gene's germline CDR1 is MNHEY and CDR2 SVGAGI. CDR3 bases: TGTGCCAGCTCCAGGGAATGGGACACCGGGGAGCTGTTTTTT. It codes for CASSREWDTGELFF.

The chain carries TRBV11-2 and TRBJ2-7; TRBD1 is a possible D gene (6 bases). Trimming removed 3 bases from V and 0 bases from J, with 9 bases in between. CDR3 length: 14 amino acids. Germline CDR1 and CDR2: SGHAT and FQNNGV. CDR3 nucleotides: TGTGCCAGCAGCTTGTCGGACAGCTCCTACGAGCAGTACTTC. Its translation is CASSLSDSSYEQYF.

The chain recombines TRBV14 with TRBJ2-7, with TRBD2 identical over 8 bases. There are 14 residues in the CDR3. The V and J ends lost 0 bases and 6 bases, in that order; junction bases with no gene match: 4. The germline V gene has CDR1 SGHDN and CDR2 FVKESK. The CDR3 spells CASSQDSRGGEQYF. For the CDR3, the DNA is TGTGCCAGCAGCCAAGATTCCCGGGGGGGCGAGCAGTACTTC. Drawing the rest from reference TRBV14 and TRBJ2-7, the complete variable domain is EAGVTQFPSHSVIEKGQTVTLRCDPISGHDNLYWYRRVMGKEIKFLLHFVKESKQDESGMPNNRFLAERTGGTYSTLKVQPAELEDSGVYFCASSQDSRGGEQYFGPGTRLTVT.

The chain couples TRBV7-9 to TRBJ2-7; 7 positions match TRBD2. The germline CDR1 and CDR2 sequences are SEHNR and FQNEAQ (reference sequence). Germline trimming cut 4 bases from V and 0 bases from J; bases unmatched to any gene: 3. CDR3 length: 14 residues. CDR3 sequence: CASSSGGGSYEQYF. In nucleotides, the CDR3 is TGTGCCAGCAGCTCGGGCGGGGGCTCCTACGAGCAGTACTTC.

This chain uses TRBV27 with TRBJ2-7, with D possibly matching TRBD1 (6 bases). The CDR3 covers 13 residues. V was pared by 6 bases and J by 1 base, with 10 bases between. Germline loops: CDR1 MNHEY, CDR2 SMNVEV (reference sequence). The CDR3 region has the DNA TGTGCCAGCAGAAGGACAGCGTCCTACGAGCAGTACTTC. It translates to CASRRTASYEQYF.

The rearrangement joins TRBV5-1 to TRBJ1-5; D perhaps matches TRBD1 (6 bases). Germline CDR1 SGHRS, CDR2 YFSETQ. The CDR3 consists of 15 residues. Trimming cost V 4 bases and J 3 bases, with 14 bases left between them. CDR3 loop: CASSADTGNNQPQHF. CDR3 coding DNA: TGCGCCAGCAGCGCCGACACAGGGAACAATCAGCCCCAGCATTTT.

This sequence joins TRBV29-1 and TRBJ1-1; D might be TRBD1 (5 bases). This CDR3 has 11 residues. In germline, CDR1 is SQVTM, CDR2 ANQGSEA. V was trimmed by 6 bases and J by 1 base, leaving 6 bases between them. The CDR3 DNA reads TGCAGCGTACAGGAGAACACTGAAGCTTTCTTT. This gives the protein CSVQENTEAFF.

As concerns this clone: Other DNA variants within this sample encode the same CDR3. The genes are TRBV19 and TRBJ1-1; 7 nucleotides align to TRBD1. V was pared by 3 bases and J by 5 bases, with 3 bases of the junction left unmatched. The CDR3 runs 13 residues. Germline assignment: CDR1 LNHDA and CDR2 SQIVND (reference sequence). The CDR3 DNA reads TGTGCCAGTAGTATCACAGGGGAAACTGAAGCTTTCTTT. Residues: CASSITGETEAFF.

This clone was seen only a few times. The rearrangement uses TRBV5-8 and TRBJ2-1, with a weak D call TRBD1 (5 bases). CDR3 length: 13 amino acids. CDR1 and CDR2 from the germline V gene are SGHTS and YDEGEE. V lost 1 base, J lost 7 bases, and 9 bases lay in between. In DNA, the CDR3 is TGTGCCAGCAGCTTGCGCAGGGTAAATGAGCAGTTCTTC. Its translation is CASSLRRVNEQFF.

The V and J genes are TRBV5-4 and TRBJ2-3; the match to TRBD2 covers 12 bases. The CDR3 spans 15 residues. The ends lost 3 bases at V and 5 bases at J; junction bases unmatched: 4. Germline values: CDR1 SGHNT, CDR2 YYREEE (reference sequence). For the CDR3, the DNA is TGTGCCAGCAGCTCACTAGCGGGGGGCGTAGATACGCAGTATTTT. Protein sequence: CASSSLAGGVDTQYF.

The genes are TRBV5-1 and TRBJ2-5; perhaps TRBD1 as D (6 bases). In germline, CDR1 is SGHRS, CDR2 YFSETQ. V shed 1 base and J shed 4 bases, with 11 bases lying between them. The CDR3 has 14 amino acids. CDR3 amino acids: CASSLLQGRETQYF. The CDR3 DNA follows: TGCGCCAGCAGCTTGTTACAGGGTCGAGAGACCCAGTACTTC.

This clone came up once. V and J are TRBV4-3 and TRBJ1-2; 8 bases fit TRBD1. From germline, CDR1 is LGHNA and CDR2 YSLEER. The CDR3 spans 14 residues. The V gene end was trimmed by 4 bases and the J gene end by 4 bases; junction bases not matched to a gene: 5. In DNA, the CDR3 is TGCGCCAGCAGCCCGAATACAGGGGGCTATGGCTACACCTTC. Protein product: CASSPNTGGYGYTF.

The rearrangement links TRBV7-7 to TRBJ2-1; possibly TRBD1 for D (5 bases). The V end lost 6 bases, the J end lost 0 bases, and 12 bases lay between the germline ends. The CDR3 has 15 residues. Germline values: CDR1 SSHAT, CDR2 FNYEAQ (reference sequence). The CDR3 sequence: CASSLTESSYNEQFF. CDR3 nucleotides: TGTGCCAGCAGTTTGACAGAGAGCTCCTACAATGAGCAGTTCTTC.

The V and J genes are TRBV7-2 and TRBJ2-2; D perhaps matches TRBD2 (6 bases). The ends were cut back, 3 bases at V and 4 bases at J, with 12 bases in the middle. Per germline, CDR1 SGHTA and CDR2 FQGNSA. The CDR3 has 15 amino acids. This chain's CDR3 is CASSFGRGSTGELFF. The CDR3 DNA reads TGTGCCAGCAGCTTCGGGCGGGGATCCACCGGGGAGCTGTTTTTT. The whole variable domain, filled in from reference TRBV7-2 and TRBJ2-2, reads GAGVSQSPSNKVTEKGKDVELRCDPISGHTALYWYRQSLGQGLEFLIYFQGNSAPDKSGLPSDRFSAERTGGSVSTLTIQRTQQEDSAVYLCASSFGRGSTGELFFGEGSRLTVL.

This sequence joins TRBV30 and TRBJ1-2; unclear D gene. The V gene's germline CDR1 is GTSNPN and CDR2 SVGIG (reference sequence). Trimming stripped 1 base from V and 6 bases from J, with 12 bases between. The CDR3 spans 13 residues. The chain's CDR3 is CAWSAYPHHGYTF. Here the CDR3 DNA reads TGTGCCTGGAGTGCCTACCCTCACCATGGCTACACCTTC. The full variable domain, its missing parts supplied by reference TRBV30 and TRBJ1-2, is SQTIHQWPATLVQPVGSPLSLECTVEGTSNPNLYWYRQAAGRGLQLLFYSVGIGQISSEVPQNLSASRPQDRQFILSSKKLLLSDSGFYLCAWSAYPHHGYTFGSGTRLTVV.

The genes are TRBV6-6 and TRBJ2-1; 9 bases are a match to TRBD1. This CDR3 region has 15 residues. In germline, CDR1 is MNHNY, CDR2 SVGAGI (reference sequence). After removal of 2 bases from V and 5 bases from J, the junction contained 4 bases not matched to a gene. The CDR3 DNA reads TGTGCCAGCAGTTACGGACAGGGGCTTCACAATGAGCAGTTCTTC. This codes for CASSYGQGLHNEQFF.

V and J are TRBV9 and TRBJ2-7, with D unresolved. V lost 0 bases to trimming and J lost 0 bases, with 7 bases between them. The CDR3 totals 14 residues. Germline-derived CDR1 and CDR2 are SGDLS and YYNGEE. CDR3 sequence (DNA): TGTGCCAGCAGCGTAGGTACAGACTCCTACGAGCAGTACTTC. Encoded protein: CASSVGTDSYEQYF.

The table lists this clone with a count of one. The V call is TRBV4-1, the J call TRBJ1-6, with TRBD1 matching over 7 bases. Per germline, CDR1 MGHRA and CDR2 YSYEKL. There are 17 residues in the CDR3. The V gene end was trimmed by 1 base and the J gene end by 7 bases; junction bases not matched to a gene: 10. The CDR3: CASSQGHDRAGNSPLHF. CDR3 coding DNA: TGCGCCAGCAGCCAAGGCCACGACAGGGCCGGGAATTCACCCCTCCACTTT.